A selection of T cell receptor beta chains follows, all from one sample in a study of control samples from healthy donors and cancer patients. Here immunoSEQ multiplex PCR was the method, and the copy in TCRdb shows in-frame clones only, minus some. Here the sample spans approximately 150,000 clones, roughly 92% being singletons. Sequenced sample: blood. All receptors come from a woman aged 25 to 45 in good health. The CDR3 runs from the conserved cysteine through the conserved F or W. Fields, in order: D gene, clone size, V gene, J gene, CDR3 protein, CDR3 DNA. The D gene is left open where the match is weak. The size field is filled for only some rows; it gives once, few, many or a size class.

>TRBD2|NA|TRBV27|TRBJ2-7
CASSVSAGEFPYEQYF
TGTGCCAGCAGTGTCTCAGCGGGAGAGTTCCCCTACGAGCAGTACTTC
>NA|NA|TRBV12-3/TRBV12-4|TRBJ2-1
CASSLNGGTPQFF
TGTGCCAGCAGTTTAAACGGGGGAACTCCGCAGTTCTTC
>TRBD2|NA|TRBV6-2/TRBV6-3|TRBJ2-1
CASSYSTSGRDNEQFF
TGTGCCAGCAGTTACTCGACCAGCGGGAGGGACAATGAGCAGTTCTTC
>TRBD1|NA|TRBV5-4|TRBJ1-6
CASSQTGGPSRRSPLHF
TGTGCCAGCAGCCAGACAGGGGGCCCGAGTAGGAGGTCACCCCTCCACTTT
>NA|NA|TRBV5-8|TRBJ2-6
CASSFTGANVLTF
TGTGCCAGCAGCTTTACTGGGGCCAACGTCCTGACTTTC
>NA|once|TRBV6-5|TRBJ1-2
CASRARGADENGYTF
TGTGCCAGCAGGGCCCGCGGGGCAGATGAGAATGGCTACACCTTC
>NA|NA|TRBV2|TRBJ2-7
CASSDAGRPYEQYF
TGTGCCAGCAGTGACGCGGGGCGGCCCTACGAGCAGTACTTC
>TRBD2|NA|TRBV28|TRBJ2-2
CASSRLRLADNTGELFF
TGTGCCAGCAGTCGACTCCGACTAGCGGATAACACCGGGGAGCTGTTTTTT
>NA|NA|TRBV28|TRBJ2-7
CASSPPSSPYEQYF
TGTGCCAGCAGTCCACCTAGCTCCCCCTACGAGCAGTACTTC
>NA|NA|TRBV6-2/TRBV6-3|TRBJ1-2
CASSSQEGNYGYTF
TGTGCCAGCAGTTCCCAGGAGGGAAACTATGGCTACACCTTC
>NA|few|TRBV13|TRBJ1-1
CASSLAVLGTEAFF
TGTGCCAGCAGCTTAGCGGTTCTAGGCACTGAAGCTTTCTTT
>NA|few|TRBV5-1|TRBJ1-1
CASSLWQVKKAFF
TGCGCCAGCAGCTTATGGCAGGTTAAGAAAGCTTTCTTT